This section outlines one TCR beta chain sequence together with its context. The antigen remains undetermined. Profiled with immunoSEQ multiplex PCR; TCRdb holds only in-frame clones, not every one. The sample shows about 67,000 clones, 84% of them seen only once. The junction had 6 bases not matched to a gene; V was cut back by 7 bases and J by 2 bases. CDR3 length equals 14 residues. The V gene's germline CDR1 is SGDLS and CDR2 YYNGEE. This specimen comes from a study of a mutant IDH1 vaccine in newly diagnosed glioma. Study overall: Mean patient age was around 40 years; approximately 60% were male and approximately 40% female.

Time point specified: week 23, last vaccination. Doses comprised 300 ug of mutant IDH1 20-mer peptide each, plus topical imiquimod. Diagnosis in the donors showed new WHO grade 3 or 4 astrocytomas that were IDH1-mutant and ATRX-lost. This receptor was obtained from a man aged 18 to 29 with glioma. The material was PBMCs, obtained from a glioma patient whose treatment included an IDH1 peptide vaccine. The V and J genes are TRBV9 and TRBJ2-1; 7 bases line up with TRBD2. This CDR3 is CASGRGETYNEQFF. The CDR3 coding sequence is TGTGCCAGCGGCCGGGGGGAAACCTACAATGAGCAGTTCTTC.